The clone carrying this T cell receptor beta chain was recorded once. Its antigen is as yet unknown. This sample is part of a study of cytomegalovirus exposure and HLA in healthy donors. Findings and limits, study-wide: Beyond CMV serostatus, there was no information to go on about immune exposure. When analyzed later, a missense DCLRE1C variant was found to be linked to TCR beta V- and J-gene trimming. According to the study, some 160 TCR beta chains were cytomegalovirus-associated.

60 Vbeta and 13 Jbeta primers were used in PCR. This table comes from immunoSEQ multiplex PCR, and its TCRdb copy is limited to in-frame clones, with some not included. The sample contains just over 95,000 clones, around 80% of which appear only once. Sequencing was done on a sample of PBMCs. This receptor was obtained from a human donor in good health.

CDR3 DNA sequence: TGCGCCAGCAGCTGGGGTGCCGGGGATACGCAGCATTTT. Its translation is CASSWGAGDTQHF. This chain connects TRBV5-1 to TRBJ2-3; D is unclear. The J call is in doubt because the DNA end fits TRBJ1-5 better. This CDR3 is built from 13 residues. Germline assignment: CDR1 SGHRS and CDR2 YFSETQ.